These 30 T cell receptor beta chains were sequenced from one sample in a study of response to subunit inactivated influenza vaccine. Each CDR3 protein is one row after TCRdb ran MiXCR on the RT-PCR reads. The sample shows around 530,000 distinct CDR3 sequences, about 12% of them seen only once. The source material was PBMCs from blood, sampled on the day of vaccination. The source of these receptors is a man aged 50 to 60 who received an inactivated influenza vaccine.

Only a few counts were recorded for this clonotype. The chain employs TRBV28 and TRBJ2-7; 9 bases are a match to TRBD1. With V trimmed by 3 bases and J by 2 bases, 8 bases remained unmatched. Per germline, CDR1 MDHEN and CDR2 SYDVKM. The CDR3 runs 16 residues. The CDR3 protein is CASSFQTGQGTYEQYF. The CDR3 bases are TGTGCCAGCAGTTTCCAGACGGGACAGGGAACCTACGAGCAGTACTTC.

The chain employs TRBV7-2 and TRBJ2-7; no reliable D call. The V gene's germline CDR1 is SGHTA and CDR2 FQGNSA. Trimming stripped 5 bases from V and 0 bases from J, with 11 bases between. CDR3 length: 14 amino acids. The CDR3 is CASSIGFHSYEQYF. CDR3 bases: TGTGCCAGCAGCATCGGATTTCACTCCTACGAGCAGTACTTC.

This clonotype was recorded a few times. CDR3 in amino acids: CASSRASQPQHF. CDR3 in DNA: TGTGCCAGCAGTCGGGCCAGTCAGCCCCAGCATTTT. The chain couples TRBV25-1 to TRBJ1-5, with D unresolved. Germline V gene sequence: CDR1 MGHDK, CDR2 SYGVNS. V lost 5 bases and J lost 6, with 8 bases in between. This CDR3 is 12 amino acids long.

V is TRBV6-1 and J is TRBJ2-2, with a possible D match to TRBD1 (6 bases). CDR1 is MNHNS, CDR2 SASEGT, per germline. V was cut by 7 bases and J by 3 bases, with 18 bases left in between. The CDR3 length is 16 residues. The DNA of the CDR3 is TGTGCCAGCACCTACCGCTGGACAGAGTACACCGGGGAGCTGTTTTTT. Translated, it gives CASTYRWTEYTGELFF.

This clonotype was found a few times. V gene TRBV20-1 combines with J gene TRBJ1-1; no firm D call. The V gene's germline CDR1 is DFQATT and CDR2 SNEGSKA (reference sequence). The ends were cut back, 4 bases at V and 0 bases at J, with 6 bases in the middle. The CDR3 has 12 residues. The DNA of the CDR3 is TGCAGTGCTACCGGACTGAACACTGAAGCTTTCTTT. Translating it yields CSATGLNTEAFF.

V is TRBV7-2 and J is TRBJ2-1, with TRBD2 matching over 9 bases. The CDR3 is 15 residues long. Per germline, CDR1 SGHTA and CDR2 FQGNSA. V was pared by 4 bases and J by 0 bases, with 1 base of the junction left unmatched. CDR3 in amino acids: CASSSSGVSYNEQFF. The CDR3 bases are TGTGCCAGCAGCTCTAGCGGGGTCTCCTACAATGAGCAGTTCTTC.

The J gene is TRBJ1-4, the V gene TRBV5-1; TRBD1 matches at 7 bases. This CDR3 contains 14 residues. The germline V gene encodes CDR1 SGHRS and CDR2 YFSETQ. With V trimmed by 5 bases and J by 4 bases, 5 bases remained unmatched. The CDR3 here is CASSPGQHNEKLFF. CDR3 nucleotide sequence: TGCGCCAGCAGTCCGGGACAGCATAATGAAAAACTGTTTTTT.

The chain carries TRBV7-2 and TRBJ1-1; 7 bases fit TRBD1. CDR1 and CDR2 from the germline V gene are SGHTA and FQGNSA. The V gene end was trimmed by 5 bases and the J gene end by 5 bases; junction bases not matched to a gene: 8. This CDR3 comprises 14 residues. Here the CDR3 reads CASSLDRAQTEAFF. The CDR3 DNA is TGTGCCAGCAGCCTCGACAGGGCTCAGACTGAAGCTTTCTTT.

This sequence joins TRBV12-3 or TRBV12-4 and TRBJ1-6; 7 bases match TRBD1. V was pared by 6 bases and J by 9 bases, with 8 bases of the junction left unmatched. This CDR3 has 14 residues. CDR3 loop: CASSSGTECSPLHF. The CDR3 nucleotides are TGTGCCAGCAGCTCCGGGACAGAGTGTTCACCCCTCCACTTT.

The sample holds many counts of this clonotype. The chain uses TRBV7-2 and TRBJ1-3; 7 bases agree with TRBD1. Germline values: CDR1 SGHTA, CDR2 FQGNSA. The CDR3 spans 16 residues. V was pared by 3 bases and J by 4 bases, with 9 bases of the junction left unmatched. DNA of the CDR3: TGTGCCAGCAGCTTGGGCCCGGGGACAGACGGAAACACCATATATTTT. It yields the protein CASSLGPGTDGNTIYF.

This clonotype was observed a handful of times. V and J are TRBV29-1 and TRBJ2-3, with D possibly being TRBD2 (6 bases). V was cut by 3 bases and J by 0 bases, with 13 bases left in between. The CDR3 covers 15 residues. Germline V gives CDR1 SQVTM, CDR2 ANQGSEA. The CDR3 DNA follows: TGCAGCGTTGAGAATAGCGGAGCTAGCACAGATACGCAGTATTTT. It yields the protein CSVENSGASTDTQYF.

The chain is built from TRBV6-2 or TRBV6-3 and TRBJ2-1; D is undetermined. CDR1 and CDR2 (germline): MNHEY, SVGEGT. This CDR3 is 14 amino acids long. Trimming removed 1 base from V and 5 bases from J, with 9 bases in between. The DNA of the CDR3 is TGTGCCAGCAGTTACTTGGGTGCGGACAATGAGCAGTTCTTC. It yields the protein CASSYLGADNEQFF.

This clonotype appeared many times. The chain employs TRBV5-1 and TRBJ2-3, with D possibly being TRBD2 (5 bases). V gave up 4 bases and J gave up 6 bases, with 9 bases separating them. Germline-derived CDR1 and CDR2 are SGHRS and YFSETQ. This CDR3 has 12 amino acids. In nucleotides, the CDR3 is TGCGCCAGCAGCCTGAGGAGGGATACGCAGTATTTT. This encodes CASSLRRDTQYF. The full variable domain, with the rest looked up from reference TRBV5-1 and TRBJ2-3, is KAGVTQTPRYLIKTRGQQVTLSCSPISGHRSVSWYQQTPGQGLQFLFEYFSETQRNKGNFPGRFSGRQFSNSRSEMNVSTLELGDSALYLCASSLRRDTQYFGPGTRLTVL.

This chain uses TRBV20-1 with TRBJ2-7; the match to TRBD1 covers 8 bases. The germline gives CDR1 DFQATT, CDR2 SNEGSKA (reference sequence). Trimming removed 2 bases from V and 7 bases from J; junction bases left unmatched: 4. The CDR3 consists of 12 residues. The CDR3 DNA reads as TGCAGTGCTAGACAGGGGGCGGGGGAGCAGTACTTC. Protein sequence: CSARQGAGEQYF.

This clonotype was seen only a few times. The chain links TRBV14 to TRBJ2-1; TRBD2 agrees at 9 bases. Germline V gene sequence: CDR1 SGHDN, CDR2 FVKESK. CDR3 length equals 16 residues. V shed 4 bases and J 10 bases; nucleotides not matched to a gene: 14. The CDR3 DNA sequence: TGTGCCAGCAGCCGATGGGGGCGGGAGGGCCTCTCAGAGCAGTTCTTC. Its protein is CASSRWGREGLSEQFF.

Turning to this clonotype: One end of the junction varies from germline; a read error may be responsible. The rearrangement joins TRBV11-2 to TRBJ2-7, with TRBD1 matching over 8 bases. The CDR3 length is 14 residues. Germline CDR1 SGHAT, CDR2 FQNNGV. CDR3 sequence (DNA): TGTGCCTGCAGCTTACGACAGGGGACCTACGAGCAGTACTTC. This sequence encodes CACSLRQGTYEQYF.

The rearrangement uses TRBV20-1 and TRBJ1-5; tentative D call: TRBD1 (6 bases). Germline V CDR1 and CDR2: DFQATT, SNEGSKA (reference sequence). This CDR3 is 17 amino acids long. With 6 bases removed from V and 4 bases from J, the gap between germline ends came to 25 bases. The CDR3 loop is CSAHGRDTESSNQPQHF. CDR3 DNA: TGCAGTGCCCATGGCCGGGACACAGAAAGTTCTAATCAGCCCCAGCATTTT.

This clonotype showed up many times. The chain carries TRBV12-3 or TRBV12-4 and TRBJ2-7; 7 nucleotides align to TRBD2. J gave up 4 bases and V 4 bases, and 7 bases lay outside the gene matches. This CDR3 contains 14 residues. CDR3 sequence: CASSWGGSWYEQYF. In DNA, the CDR3 is TGTGCCAGCAGTTGGGGCGGGAGCTGGTACGAGCAGTACTTC.

The CDR3 spells CASVSPDGTGRTGELFF. The CDR3 DNA sequence: TGTGCCAGCGTTTCCCCTGACGGGACAGGGCGCACCGGGGAGCTGTTTTTT. V is TRBV28 and J is TRBJ2-2; 9 bases match TRBD1. The CDR3 is made up of 17 amino acids. Unmatched junction bases numbered 14, after V lost 8 bases and J lost 4 bases. The germline V gene encodes CDR1 MDHEN and CDR2 SYDVKM.

This clonotype has a count of ten or more. The rearrangement uses TRBV27 and TRBJ2-7, with TRBD1 identical over 7 bases. The CDR3 length is 12 residues. From germline, CDR1 is MNHEY and CDR2 SMNVEV (reference sequence). V was clipped by 4 bases and J by 9 bases; unmatched bases: 6. CDR3 sequence (DNA): TGTGCCAGCAGTTACACAGGGGCAAGGCAGTACTTC. This gives the protein CASSYTGARQYF.

This clonotype was counted at least ten times. This chain connects TRBV20-1 to TRBJ2-7; 9 positions match TRBD2. The length of the CDR3 is 14 residues. CDR1 is DFQATT, CDR2 SNEGSKA, per germline (reference sequence). V was clipped by 6 bases and J by 7 bases; unmatched bases: 13. The CDR3 protein is CSAIGTSPGEEQYF. CDR3 nucleotides: TGCAGTGCAATTGGGACTAGCCCCGGGGAGGAGCAGTACTTC.

This clonotype was observed many times. This chain links TRBV29-1 with TRBJ2-1, with 11 bases fitting TRBD2. V was clipped by 6 bases and J by 3 bases; unmatched bases: 10. The CDR3 consists of 16 residues. The germline V gene has CDR1 SQVTM and CDR2 ANQGSEA. CDR3 in amino acids: CSVYNSGGDYYNEQFF. DNA for the CDR3: TGCAGCGTCTACAATAGCGGGGGGGATTACTACAATGAGCAGTTCTTC.

The rearrangement links TRBV5-1 to TRBJ2-1, with D possibly matching TRBD2 (5 bases). CDR1 and CDR2 (germline): SGHRS, YFSETQ. The CDR3 is 14 amino acids. V gave up 0 bases and J gave up 5 bases, with 9 bases separating them. CDR3 nucleotide sequence: TGCGCCAGCAGCTTGGGGGAGCACCACAATGAGCAGTTCTTC. It yields the protein CASSLGEHHNEQFF. Supplemented by reference TRBV5-1 and TRBJ2-1, the full variable domain reads KAGVTQTPRYLIKTRGQQVTLSCSPISGHRSVSWYQQTPGQGLQFLFEYFSETQRNKGNFPGRFSGRQFSNSRSEMNVSTLELGDSALYLCASSLGEHHNEQFFGPGTRLTVL.

This clonotype was seen only a few times. The V gene is TRBV28, the J gene TRBJ2-7, with 11 bases fitting TRBD2. The CDR3 covers 16 residues. V was clipped by 2 bases and J by 3 bases; unmatched bases: 6. Germline values: CDR1 MDHEN, CDR2 SYDVKM. This CDR3 is CASSLRGTSGFYEQYF. The CDR3 coding sequence is TGTGCCAGCAGTTTAAGGGGGACTAGCGGTTTCTACGAGCAGTACTTC. Drawing the rest from reference TRBV28 and TRBJ2-7, the complete variable domain is DVKVTQSSRYLVKRTGEKVFLECVQDMDHENMFWYRQDPGLGLRLIYFSYDVKMKEKGDIPEGYSVSREKKERFSLILESASTNQTSMYLCASSLRGTSGFYEQYFGPGTRLTVT.

The J gene is TRBJ2-5, the V gene TRBV20-1; TRBD2 matches at 8 bases. The CDR3 contains 15 residues. CDR1 and CDR2 from the germline V gene are DFQATT and SNEGSKA (reference sequence). V lost 6 bases, J lost 7 bases, and 16 bases stayed unmatched. For the CDR3, the DNA is TGCAGTGCGACAAGAGGAACGGGGGGGCTGCGGACCCAGTACTTC. Translated, it gives CSATRGTGGLRTQYF.

This clonotype was observed many times. The chain joins TRBV28 to TRBJ1-5, with 7 bases aligning to TRBD1. Per germline, CDR1 MDHEN and CDR2 SYDVKM. V was pared by 3 bases and J by 7 bases, with 15 bases of the junction left unmatched. The CDR3 totals 17 residues. The CDR3 nucleotides read TGTGCCAGCAGTTTTTTGGGACAGAGGCTTGAAAGACAGCCCCAGCATTTT. Its protein product is CASSFLGQRLERQPQHF. Looking up the rest from reference TRBV28 and TRBJ1-5 gives the full variable domain: DVKVTQSSRYLVKRTGEKVFLECVQDMDHENMFWYRQDPGLGLRLIYFSYDVKMKEKGDIPEGYSVSREKKERFSLILESASTNQTSMYLCASSFLGQRLERQPQHFGDGTRLSIL.

Many counts were recorded for this clonotype. The genes are TRBV20-1 and TRBJ2-3; 9 bases are shared with TRBD2. CDR3 length: 13 amino acids. The V gene end was trimmed by 3 bases and the J gene end by 4 bases; junction bases not matched to a gene: 2. The V gene's germline CDR1 is DFQATT and CDR2 SNEGSKA (reference sequence). The CDR3 loop reads CSARLAGADTQYF. In nucleotides, the CDR3 is TGCAGTGCTAGGTTAGCGGGGGCAGATACGCAGTATTTT.

This clonotype showed up just a few times. V and J are TRBV20-1 and TRBJ2-5; possibly TRBD1 or TRBD2 for D (5 bases each). Trimming took 1 base from V and 5 from J, leaving 14 bases between them. The V gene's germline CDR1 is DFQATT and CDR2 SNEGSKA (reference sequence). This CDR3 region has 14 residues. The CDR3 region is CSARGLGTPETQYF. The CDR3 DNA follows: TGCAGTGCTAGAGGGCTAGGGACCCCGGAGACCCAGTACTTC.

The chain employs TRBV7-3 and TRBJ2-5; tentative D call: TRBD2 (5 bases). The CDR3 runs to 15 residues. Germline-derived CDR1 and CDR2 are SGHTA and FQGTGA. Trimming pared 0 bases from V and 4 bases from J, leaving 12 bases between. The CDR3 DNA reads as TGTGCCAGCAGCTTAACTCCAGGAGGTTTAGAGACCCAGTACTTC. It translates to CASSLTPGGLETQYF.

This clonotype appeared a few times. CDR3 amino acids: CASSSVGGRNNEQFF. The CDR3 region has the DNA TGCGCCAGCAGTTCGGTGGGAGGGAGAAACAATGAGCAGTTCTTC. This chain connects TRBV5-1 to TRBJ2-1, with 7 bases aligning to TRBD2. The V gene's germline CDR1 is SGHRS and CDR2 YFSETQ. Trimming took 5 bases from V and 5 from J; bases not matched to a gene: 10. This CDR3 is 15 amino acids long.